One sample yielded the 28 T cell receptor beta chains listed below, sequenced in a study of CD8+ T cells in alopecia areata. Documented treatment: oral pan-JAK inhibitor, 5-10 mg twice daily. Reverse transcribed after extraction, RNA yielded cDNA as the sequencing template. The data were produced by immunoSEQ multiplex PCR, yet TCRdb's version contains in-frame clones alone and is incomplete. The repertoire holds approximately 210,000 clones, more than 55% seen once, with more than 0.95% in the top ten. The sequencing used CD4+ T cells sorted from blood, collected at week 44, from a patient treated with tofacitinib. The receptors originated from a human donor with alopecia areata.

The chain couples TRBV6-6 to TRBJ1-1; the D is unclear. The CDR3 extends over 15 amino acids. V was clipped by 4 bases and J by 6 bases, with 18 bases between them. In germline, CDR1 is MNHNY, CDR2 SVGAGI (reference sequence). CDR3 sequence reads: CASSLKAGGGAEAFF. The CDR3 region has the DNA TGTGCCAGCAGTTTGAAGGCTGGAGGTGGGGCTGAAGCTTTCTTT.

The V call is TRBV10-3, the J call TRBJ1-5; tentatively, D is TRBD1 (5 bases). This CDR3 has 13 amino acids. Germline CDR1 and CDR2: ENHRY and SYGVKD. Trimming left V 8 bases short and J 2 bases short, with 10 bases between. CDR3 sequence (DNA): TGTGCCATCGGGGGAGATGGCAATCAGCCCCAGCATTTT. Protein product: CAIGGDGNQPQHF.

V usage is TRBV29-1 and J usage is TRBJ1-1; the D gene is possibly TRBD1 (5 bases). CDR1 and CDR2 (germline): SQVTM, ANQGSEA. V was trimmed by 7 bases and J by 4 bases, leaving 13 bases between them. This CDR3 is 12 amino acids long. CDR3 sequence: CSAREEGTEAFF. Here the CDR3 DNA reads TGCAGCGCCAGGGAGGAGGGCACTGAAGCTTTCTTT.

The sample holds one count of this clone. The chain has TRBV7-9 and TRBJ1-5; no definite D call. This CDR3 spans 14 amino acids. CDR1 and CDR2 from the germline V gene are SEHNR and FQNEAQ (reference sequence). The V end was cut by 6 bases, the J end by 1 base, with 10 bases between. The CDR3 loop reads CASSEVTSNQPQHF. The DNA of the CDR3 is TGTGCCAGCAGTGAAGTGACGAGCAATCAGCCCCAGCATTTT.

The rearrangement links TRBV27 to TRBJ2-6, with 8 bases aligning to TRBD1. This CDR3 comprises 18 residues. The V segment lost 6 bases and the J segment 2 bases; nucleotides outside the gene matches: 12. Germline CDR1 is MNHEY and CDR2 is SMNVEV (reference sequence). DNA for the CDR3: TGTGCCAGCAGAACCGCCGGGACAGGTGTTCCTGGGGCCAACGTCCTGACTTTC. It specifies CASRTAGTGVPGANVLTF.

CDR3 in DNA: TGTGCCAGCAGCTTCTTGGAGGGCACAGATACGCAGTATTTT. It codes for CASSFLEGTDTQYF. This chain connects TRBV5-6 to TRBJ2-3, with D possibly being TRBD2 (5 bases). This CDR3 spans 14 amino acids. The germline V and J ends were trimmed by 2 bases and 1 base, with 8 bases remaining between them. Germline CDR1 is SGHDT and CDR2 is YYEEEE.

The CDR3 sequence is CAWSKGTGNTIYF. The DNA of the CDR3 is TGTGCCTGGAGTAAGGGAACTGGAAACACCATATATTTT. J is TRBJ1-3 and V is TRBV30; D gene unclear. Trimming shortened V by 2 bases and J by 2 bases, and 7 bases separated the two germline ends. Germline-derived CDR1 and CDR2 are GTSNPN and SVGIG (reference sequence). The CDR3 has 13 residues.

This chain connects TRBV15 to TRBJ2-3, with 11 bases lining up with TRBD2. V was clipped by 4 bases and J by 1 base; unmatched bases: 1. The V gene's germline CDR1 is LNHNV and CDR2 YYDKDF (reference sequence). This CDR3 is 15 amino acids long. The CDR3 coding sequence is TGTGCCACCAGCAAACTAGCGGGGGGCACAGATACGCAGTATTTT. Amino acids: CATSKLAGGTDTQYF.

The J gene is TRBJ1-2, the V gene TRBV7-9; D is possibly TRBD1 (5 bases). Trimming took 2 bases from V and 4 from J, leaving 8 bases between them. The CDR3 runs to 13 residues. Germline CDR1 and CDR2: SEHNR and FQNEAQ (reference sequence). CDR3 region: CASSLSGIYGYTF. The CDR3 nucleotides read TGTGCCAGCAGCTTATCAGGGATCTATGGCTACACCTTC.

The V gene is TRBV7-3, the J gene TRBJ2-5, with D perhaps being TRBD1 or TRBD2 (6 bases each). The length of the CDR3 is 13 residues. V was cut by 2 bases and J by 6 bases, with 10 bases left in between. CDR1 SGHTA and CDR2 FQGTGA come from the germline V gene. In DNA, the CDR3 is TGTGCCAGCAGCTTACGAGGGGGGCAGACCCAGTACTTC. Amino acids: CASSLRGGQTQYF.

The rearrangement joins TRBV10-3 to TRBJ2-3, with TRBD2 matching 7 bases. Per the germline V gene, CDR1 is ENHRY and CDR2 is SYGVKD. V trimming: 4 bases; J trimming: 2 bases; junction bases outside the gene matches: 6. The length of the CDR3 is 15 residues. In nucleotides, the CDR3 is TGTGCCATCAGTGGGAGCGGGGCTCCCACAGATACGCAGTATTTT. The encoded protein is CAISGSGAPTDTQYF.

This clone was seen many times. CDR3 protein: CASSIDPRQGNSPLHF. CDR3 sequence (DNA): TGTGCCAGTAGTATAGATCCTCGACAGGGTAATTCACCCCTCCACTTT. J is TRBJ1-6 and V is TRBV19, with 7 bases that match TRBD1. Per the germline V gene, CDR1 is LNHDA and CDR2 is SQIVND (reference sequence). After removal of 0 bases from V and 6 bases from J, the junction contained 5 bases not matched to a gene. This CDR3 is built from 16 residues.

The gene calls are TRBV27 and TRBJ1-4, with D possibly matching TRBD1 (6 bases). V gave up 3 bases and J gave up 5 bases, with 10 bases separating them. This CDR3 is built from 14 residues. From germline, CDR1 is MNHEY and CDR2 SMNVEV (reference sequence). The CDR3 DNA reads as TGTGCCAGCAGTTTCAGGGGTAAAAATGAAAAACTGTTTTTT. It yields the protein CASSFRGKNEKLFF.

This clone was counted between two and nine times. The chain joins TRBV6-5 to TRBJ2-7, with 7 bases matching TRBD1. From germline, CDR1 is MNHEY and CDR2 SVGAGI. This CDR3 region has 14 residues. V lost 2 bases, J lost 2 bases, and 3 bases stayed unmatched. The CDR3 spells CASSYGGTAYEQYF. In nucleotides, the CDR3 is TGTGCCAGCAGTTACGGTGGGACAGCCTACGAGCAGTACTTC.

The chain recombines TRBV5-6 with TRBJ2-1; D gene unclear. The CDR3 spans 11 residues. V was cut by 5 bases and J by 7 bases, with 7 bases left in between. Per the germline V gene, CDR1 is SGHDT and CDR2 is YYEEEE. The CDR3 region has the DNA TGTGCCAGCAGTCTTGAGAATGAGCAGTTCTTC. Residues: CASSLENEQFF.

This clone was picked up a small number of times. The gene calls are TRBV19 and TRBJ2-4, with 11 bases matching TRBD1. The CDR3 consists of 17 residues. CDR1 is LNHDA, CDR2 SQIVND, per germline (reference sequence). V was pared by 3 bases and J by 2 bases, with 6 bases of the junction left unmatched. For the CDR3, the DNA is TGTGCCAGTAGTATCAGGACAGGGGGCATCCCCAAAAACATTCAGTACTTC. Protein product: CASSIRTGGIPKNIQYF.

This clone showed up just a few times. Other DNA sequences from this sample encode an identical CDR3 as well. The chain links TRBV29-1 to TRBJ2-3, with TRBD2 matching over 9 bases. This CDR3 is 12 amino acids long. From germline, CDR1 is SQVTM and CDR2 ANQGSEA. V was clipped by 4 bases and J by 6 bases; unmatched bases: 2. DNA for the CDR3: TGCAGCGTTGGCCTAGCGGGGGATACGCAGTATTTT. It specifies CSVGLAGDTQYF.

V usage is TRBV11-2 and J usage is TRBJ1-6; 7 positions agree with TRBD1. This CDR3 spans 15 amino acids. The V gene end was trimmed by 5 bases and the J gene end by 8 bases; junction bases not matched to a gene: 9. Per the germline V gene, CDR1 is SGHAT and CDR2 is FQNNGV. In DNA, the CDR3 is TGTGCCAGCAGCCGCACGACAGGGCGGTATTCACCCCTCCACTTT. Its translation: CASSRTTGRYSPLHF.

This sequence joins TRBV2 and TRBJ1-1; D is perhaps TRBD1 (5 bases). The germline gives CDR1 SNHLY, CDR2 FYNNEI. V lost 7 bases, J lost 5 bases, and 14 bases lay in between. This CDR3 has 13 amino acids. The CDR3 loop is CASILIGGTEAFF. For the CDR3, the DNA is TGTGCCAGCATCCTCATCGGGGGTACTGAAGCTTTCTTT.

A few counts support this clone. The V call is TRBV9, the J call TRBJ2-1, with 10 bases lining up with TRBD2. The CDR3 runs 16 residues. V was pared by 2 bases and J by 9 bases, with 11 bases of the junction left unmatched. In germline, CDR1 is SGDLS, CDR2 YYNGEE. In DNA, the CDR3 is TGTGCCAGCAGCGTTAGAGCGGGGGGGCAGACGGGTGAGCAGTTCTTC. It specifies CASSVRAGGQTGEQFF.

The gene calls are TRBV7-2 and TRBJ2-5, with TRBD1 identical over 7 bases. With 1 base clipped from V and 4 bases from J, the junction kept 6 bases outside the gene matches. The CDR3 sequence is 15 residues long. Per the germline V gene, CDR1 is SGHTA and CDR2 is FQGNSA. The CDR3 is CASSLEGALVETQYF. CDR3 nucleotide sequence: TGTGCCAGCAGCTTAGAGGGGGCGCTTGTAGAGACCCAGTACTTC.

This clone was detected a few times. V is TRBV6-4 and J is TRBJ2-2; 8 bases match TRBD1. In germline, CDR1 is MRHNA, CDR2 SNTAGT. Trimming took 7 bases from V and 7 from J; bases not matched to a gene: 8. This CDR3 is built from 14 residues. The CDR3 DNA reads as TGTGCCAGCACCGAGGGACAGGCTGGCGGGGAGCTGTTTTTT. Protein sequence: CASTEGQAGGELFF.

J is TRBJ2-6 and V is TRBV30, with no clear D. The CDR3 runs to 13 residues. CDR1 is GTSNPN, CDR2 SVGIG, per germline (reference sequence). The ends were cut back, 2 bases at V and 1 base at J, with 3 bases in the middle. This CDR3 reads CAWSPSGANVLTF. The CDR3, as DNA: TGTGCCTGGAGTCCGTCTGGGGCCAACGTCCTGACTTTC.

This clone has just a few counts. The V call is TRBV4-3, the J call TRBJ2-7; TRBD1 agrees at 11 bases. The V and J ends lost 0 bases and 6 bases, in that order; junction bases with no gene match: 1. This CDR3 is 14 amino acids long. From germline, CDR1 is LGHNA and CDR2 YSLEER. CDR3 nucleotide sequence: TGCGCCAGCAGCCAAGAGGGGACAGGGGGCGAGCAGTACTTC. Its protein is CASSQEGTGGEQYF.

The CDR3 nucleotides are TGTGCCAGTAGGAGAGACAAAAATCAGCCCCAGCATTTT. Amino acids: CASRRDKNQPQHF. The chain joins TRBV19 to TRBJ1-5; no clear D. The CDR3 is 13 residues long. Germline CDR1 LNHDA, CDR2 SQIVND (reference sequence). The V gene lost 6 bases and the J gene lost 4 bases, with 10 bases spanning the gap. Together with reference TRBV19 and TRBJ1-5, the CDR3 gives the full variable domain: DGGITQSPKYLFRKEGQNVTLSCEQNLNHDAMYWYRQDPGQGLRLIYYSQIVNDFQKGDIAEGYSVSREKKESFPLTVTSAQKNPTAFYLCASRRDKNQPQHFGDGTRLSIL.

The chain employs TRBV11-3 and TRBJ2-1; tentative D call: TRBD2 (5 bases). Germline loops: CDR1 SGHNT, CDR2 YENEEA. V was clipped by 5 bases and J by 4 bases, with 9 bases between them. The length of the CDR3 is 13 residues. Written as DNA, the CDR3 is TGTGCCAGCAGCACCGGGGAGTACAATGAGCAGTTCTTC. It codes for CASSTGEYNEQFF.

This clone was counted once. This chain links TRBV6-5 with TRBJ1-6, with D unclear. With 0 bases removed from V and 9 bases from J, the gap between germline ends came to 12 bases. Germline V gene data show CDR1 as MNHEY and CDR2 as SVGAGI. The CDR3 totals 15 residues. For the CDR3, the DNA is TGTGCCAGCAGTTACTCAGTGGACCCTTCTTCACCCCTCCACTTT. Its protein product is CASSYSVDPSSPLHF.

This chain connects TRBV7-2 to TRBJ1-1; 8 positions match TRBD1. The CDR3 loop spans 15 amino acids. With 1 base clipped from V and 0 bases from J, the junction kept 1 base outside the gene matches. Germline V gene data show CDR1 as SGHTA and CDR2 as FQGNSA. CDR3: CASSLGTGMNTEAFF. The CDR3 DNA sequence: TGTGCCAGCAGCTTAGGGACAGGGATGAACACTGAAGCTTTCTTT.